This T cell receptor beta chain was retrieved from a study of OX40 agonist ivuxolimab in advanced cancers. Study-wide background: Ivuxolimab, which patients received intravenously every 2 weeks, was dosed at 0.01 to 10 mg/kg. Every patient in dose escalation had hepatocellular carcinoma, melanoma, renal cell or head and neck cancer. The mean age was about 57 years, ranging from about 20 to 90, with more than 70% of participants male.

If patients had autoimmune disease history or systemic immunosuppression, they were excluded. The CDR3 runs 16 residues. V lost 3 bases to trimming and J lost 0 bases, with 13 bases between them. Germline CDR1 is LNHNV and CDR2 is YYDKDF (reference sequence). Assay used: immunoSEQ multiplex PCR; TCRdb lists only in-frame clones, some missing. The sample contains about 82,000 clones, roughly 90% of which appear only once. The sequence came from an adult with an advanced solid tumor such as melanoma, head and neck, liver or kidney cancer. The chain uses TRBV15 and TRBJ2-3, with D perhaps TRBD2 (7 bases). The sample in question was CD4+ or CD8+ T cells sorted from blood, obtained in a trial of the OX40 agonist ivuxolimab. The CDR3 region has the DNA TGTGCCACCAGCAGGGGACAAGCGGGGAGCACAGATACGCAGTATTTT. This encodes CATSRGQAGSTDTQYF.